The 32 T cell receptor beta chains reported below all come from one sample, sequenced in a study of T-cell reconstitution after alpha-beta-depleted transplantation in children. This sample's TCRbeta library carried unique molecular identifier barcodes. TCRdb analysed the PCR reads with MiXCR anew, one entry per CDR3 protein. The sample shows 300,000 to 400,000 distinct CDR3 sequences, roughly 15% of them seen only once. The material was PBMCs, mostly from graft donor cells, obtained 360 days after TCRalphabeta/CD19-depleted stem cell transplant. These receptors originate from a male patient between 2 and 15 years old who had a stem cell transplant for acute lymphoblastic leukemia, so the T cells may come from the graft donor.

The V and J genes are TRBV7-8 and TRBJ2-3; D could derive from TRBD1 or TRBD2 (5 bases each). Germline CDR1 SGHVS, CDR2 FQNEAQ. The CDR3 covers 15 residues. V lost 5 bases and J lost 8, with 20 bases in between. CDR3 residues: CASSLFLGPQATQYF. CDR3 DNA sequence: TGTGCCAGCAGCCTATTCTTGGGACCTCAAGCTACGCAGTATTTT.

The rearrangement uses TRBV24-1 and TRBJ2-7; D gene unclear. The germline V and J ends were trimmed by 5 bases and 2 bases, with 12 bases remaining between them. Germline CDR1 is KGHDR and CDR2 is SFDVKD. This CDR3 spans 14 amino acids. This CDR3 reads CATSGPAETYEQYF. The CDR3 DNA follows: TGTGCCACCAGTGGACCGGCGGAGACCTACGAGCAGTACTTC.

This clonotype was detected a few times. V is TRBV11-2 and J is TRBJ2-5, with TRBD1 identical over 7 bases. Germline loops: CDR1 SGHAT, CDR2 FQNNGV. The ends lost 5 bases at V and 5 bases at J; junction bases unmatched: 14. The CDR3 extends over 16 amino acids. The CDR3: CASSVGRRGNEETQYF. CDR3 nucleotides: TGTGCCAGCAGCGTCGGGCGCAGGGGGAACGAGGAGACCCAGTACTTC.

The table lists this clonotype with a few counts. This chain uses TRBV6-2 or TRBV6-3 with TRBJ2-1; 7 bases map to TRBD1. In germline, CDR1 is MNHEY, CDR2 SVGEGT. The length of the CDR3 is 18 residues. J gave up 9 bases and V 0 bases, and 17 bases lay outside the gene matches. The CDR3 loop is CASSYSTIGGTPIGEQFF. In DNA, the CDR3 is TGTGCCAGCAGTTACTCAACGATAGGGGGCACCCCGATCGGTGAGCAGTTCTTC.

In DNA form, the CDR3 reads TGTGCCAGCAGCTTAACGGGACTAGCGTTGTACAATGAGCAGTTCTTC. Amino acids: CASSLTGLALYNEQFF. The rearrangement joins TRBV7-3 to TRBJ2-1; 10 nucleotides line up with TRBD2. The V gene's germline CDR1 is SGHTA and CDR2 FQGTGA. Trimming cost V 0 bases and J 4 bases; bases outside gene matches: 3. The CDR3 loop spans 16 amino acids.

V gene TRBV9 combines with J gene TRBJ2-7; 11 positions agree with TRBD2. This CDR3 is 15 amino acids long. Germline trimming cut 4 bases from V and 2 bases from J; bases unmatched to any gene: 5. CDR1 is SGDLS and CDR2 is YYNGEE in the germline V gene. The CDR3 reads CASSPIAGGAYEQYF. The CDR3 nucleotides read TGTGCCAGCAGCCCAATAGCGGGGGGGGCCTACGAGCAGTACTTC.

This chain links TRBV10-3 with TRBJ2-3; TRBD2 matches 9 bases. V lost 5 bases to trimming and J lost 2 bases; unmatched junction nucleotides: 17. The CDR3 is 19 amino acids. Looked up from germline, CDR1 is ENHRY and CDR2 is SYGVKD. The CDR3 loop is CAISTREGLVFNPTDTQYF. For the CDR3, the DNA is TGTGCCATCAGTACGCGGGAGGGCCTGGTCTTTAACCCCACAGATACGCAGTATTTT.

At least ten counts were recorded for this clonotype. The chain uses TRBV9 and TRBJ2-3; 12 nucleotides line up with TRBD2. CDR3 length: 20 amino acids. Germline V gene data show CDR1 as SGDLS and CDR2 as YYNGEE. Trimming took 0 bases from V and 4 from J; bases not matched to a gene: 15. The CDR3 nucleotides are TGTGCCAGCAGCGTAGCTACTTTGACTAGCGGGAGCCGGGTTGCAGATACGCAGTATTTT. Protein sequence: CASSVATLTSGSRVADTQYF. The variable domain in full, completed from reference TRBV9 and TRBJ2-3, reads DSGVTQTPKHLITATGQRVTLRCSPRSGDLSVYWYQQSLDQGLQFLIQYYNGEERAKGNILERFSAQQFPDLHSELNLSSLELGDSALYFCASSVATLTSGSRVADTQYFGPGTRLTVL.

In DNA form, the CDR3 reads TGTGCCATCAGTGCCACAGGGAACGAGCAGTACTTC. Encoded protein: CAISATGNEQYF. This chain links TRBV10-3 with TRBJ2-7, with D maybe TRBD1 (6 bases). Germline-derived CDR1 and CDR2 are ENHRY and SYGVKD. Trimming took 4 bases from V and 5 from J, leaving 9 bases between them. This CDR3 spans 12 amino acids.

This clonotype was observed a few times. This chain links TRBV7-9 with TRBJ2-1; D possibly corresponds to TRBD1 (5 bases). Trimming shortened V by 8 bases and J by 7 bases, and 21 bases separated the two germline ends. Germline CDR1 SEHNR, CDR2 FQNEAQ (reference sequence). The CDR3 has 15 residues. In DNA, the CDR3 is TGTGCCAGCTGCCTTCGGCAGGGCAAGGGGAATGAGCAGTTCTTC. This sequence encodes CASCLRQGKGNEQFF.

This clonotype was detected a few times. The J gene is TRBJ2-2, the V gene TRBV5-1; possibly TRBD1 or TRBD2 for D (5 bases each). Germline CDR1 is SGHRS and CDR2 is YFSETQ. Trimming took 1 base from V and 7 from J, leaving 11 bases between them. The CDR3 totals 14 residues. CDR3 region: CASSLRGVDGELFF. The CDR3 DNA is TGCGCCAGCAGCTTGCGAGGGGTCGACGGGGAGCTGTTTTTT.

This clonotype was counted between two and nine times. V usage is TRBV7-6 and J usage is TRBJ1-5; the match to TRBD1 covers 7 bases. CDR1 is SGHVS and CDR2 is FNYEAQ in the germline V gene. With 4 bases clipped from V and 4 bases from J, the junction kept 4 bases outside the gene matches. The CDR3 is made up of 14 amino acids. CDR3 DNA sequence: TGTGCCAGCAGCTCTGGGACAGCGAATCAGCCCCAGCATTTT. Amino acids: CASSSGTANQPQHF. Full variable domain (missing parts from reference TRBV7-6 and TRBJ1-5): GAGVSQSPRYKVTKRGQDVALRCDPISGHVSLYWYRQALGQGPEFLTYFNYEAQQDKSGLPNDRFSAERPEGSISTLTIQRTEQRDSAMYRCASSSGTANQPQHFGDGTRLSIL.

The chain has TRBV6-2 or TRBV6-3 and TRBJ2-5; TRBD2 is a possible D gene (6 bases). CDR3 length: 13 residues. Germline V gives CDR1 MNHEY, CDR2 SVGEGT. The V and J ends lost 8 bases and 3 bases respectively, with 13 bases between them. The CDR3 region has the DNA TGTGCCAGCCGTCCCGGGGGAGAAGAGACCCAGTACTTC. Translation gives CASRPGGEETQYF.

With respect to this clonotype: A much bigger clone sits one base away, suggesting this may be a read error. The chain uses TRBV5-1 and TRBJ2-5; no firm D call. Trimming cost V 1 base and J 5 bases, with 9 bases left between them. The germline CDR1 and CDR2 sequences are SGHRS and YFSETQ. The CDR3 extends over 13 amino acids. CDR3 in amino acids: CASSLTSRETQYF. For the CDR3, the DNA is TGCGCCAGCAGCTTGACCTCAAGGGAGACCCAGTACTTC.

In its sample, this clonotype was seen many times. The chain links TRBV7-2 to TRBJ2-1; a possible D gene is TRBD2 (5 bases). This CDR3 spans 15 amino acids. V lost 0 bases to trimming and J lost 2 bases, with 8 bases between them. CDR1 and CDR2 from the germline V gene are SGHTA and FQGNSA. In nucleotides, the CDR3 is TGTGCCAGCAGCTTAGCGGGAGCGACCTACAATGAGCAGTTCTTC. Amino acid sequence: CASSLAGATYNEQFF.

The chain is built from TRBV25-1 and TRBJ1-2, with D unclear. Germline CDR1 is MGHDK and CDR2 is SYGVNS. V was cut by 1 base and J by 4 bases, with 7 bases left in between. CDR3 length: 13 residues. The CDR3 protein is CASSESKGYGYTF. DNA of the CDR3: TGTGCCAGCAGTGAATCTAAGGGCTATGGCTACACCTTC.

V is TRBV5-1 and J is TRBJ2-3, with 9 bases fitting TRBD2. V lost 0 bases to trimming and J lost 2 bases; unmatched junction nucleotides: 10. This CDR3 spans 18 amino acids. The germline V gene has CDR1 SGHRS and CDR2 YFSETQ. The CDR3 nucleotides are TGCGCCAGCAGCTTGGCACCCCGACTAGCGGAATTCACAGATACGCAGTATTTT. This gives the protein CASSLAPRLAEFTDTQYF.

The sample holds a few counts of this clonotype. The rearrangement links TRBV6-2 or TRBV6-3 to TRBJ2-1; 9 nucleotides line up with TRBD2. Germline loops: CDR1 MNHEY, CDR2 SVGEGT. The CDR3 is made up of 19 amino acids. Trimming at V came to 6 bases and at J to 4 bases, leaving 19 bases not matched to a gene. CDR3: CASRARRGGLAGRYNEQFF. The CDR3 DNA reads as TGTGCCAGCAGGGCCCGGAGGGGTGGGCTAGCGGGAAGGTACAATGAGCAGTTCTTC.

This clonotype occurred many times. V usage is TRBV20-1 and J usage is TRBJ2-3; TRBD2 agrees at 8 bases. The length of the CDR3 is 14 residues. The germline gives CDR1 DFQATT, CDR2 SNEGSKA (reference sequence). Trimming cost V 6 bases and J 1 base; bases outside gene matches: 6. As DNA, the CDR3 is TGCAGTGCCCATACTAGCGGAGGCACAGATACGCAGTATTTT. It encodes CSAHTSGGTDTQYF.

At least ten counts were recorded for this clonotype. V is TRBV6-1 and J is TRBJ2-7, with TRBD2 matching over 7 bases. The germline CDR1 and CDR2 sequences are MNHNS and SASEGT. J gave up 0 bases and V 6 bases, and 11 bases lay outside the gene matches. The CDR3 runs 16 residues. CDR3 in DNA: TGTGCCAGCAGGGGAGGGGTCGTAGGAAGCTCCTACGAGCAGTACTTC. Translated: CASRGGVVGSSYEQYF.

The chain is built from TRBV20-1 and TRBJ2-1; 7 bases fit TRBD2. CDR3 length equals 15 residues. With V trimmed by 2 bases and J by 3 bases, 7 bases remained unmatched. Germline CDR1 and CDR2: DFQATT and SNEGSKA (reference sequence). CDR3 nucleotide sequence: TGCAGTGCTAGATTGGTGACTAGCTTCTACAATGAGCAGTTCTTC. Its translation: CSARLVTSFYNEQFF.

The chain joins TRBV27 to TRBJ2-3; D might be TRBD2 (6 bases). V lost 2 bases, J lost 2 bases, and 11 bases lay in between. The germline CDR1 and CDR2 sequences are MNHEY and SMNVEV (reference sequence). The CDR3 runs 15 residues. The CDR3 sequence is CASSLRTGATDTQYF. In nucleotides, the CDR3 is TGTGCCAGCAGTTTACGGACGGGAGCCACAGATACGCAGTATTTT.

V gene TRBV7-2 combines with J gene TRBJ2-3; TRBD2 might be the D (6 bases). Trimming took off 1 base at V and 2 bases at J, with 13 bases between the two ends. The CDR3 spans 16 residues. Germline CDR1 reads SGHTA; CDR2 reads FQGNSA. CDR3 bases: TGTGCCAGCAGCTTAGTGGGAGGACTTTTCACAGATACGCAGTATTTT. This translates into CASSLVGGLFTDTQYF.

This chain links TRBV2 with TRBJ2-7; maybe TRBD2 (6 bases). Looked up from germline, CDR1 is SNHLY and CDR2 is FYNNEI. The CDR3 covers 12 residues. V lost 8 bases, J lost 3 bases, and 11 bases lay in between. The CDR3 bases are TGTGCCAGCCTCACTAGCCACTACGAGCAGTACTTC. This codes for CASLTSHYEQYF.

The chain employs TRBV15 and TRBJ2-5; D is tentatively TRBD1 or TRBD2 (5 bases each). V gave up 8 bases and J gave up 5 bases, with 21 bases separating them. The CDR3 contains 15 residues. Per the germline V gene, CDR1 is LNHNV and CDR2 is YYDKDF (reference sequence). The CDR3 region has the DNA TGTGCCACCTACCCTACTTGGGGGAAAAGGGAGACCCAGTACTTC. Translation: CATYPTWGKRETQYF.

The V and J genes are TRBV4-2 and TRBJ2-5, with 7 bases fitting TRBD2. V shed 2 bases and J 2 bases; nucleotides not matched to a gene: 5. Per germline, CDR1 LGHNA and CDR2 YNFKEQ. The CDR3 totals 15 residues. The CDR3 sequence: CASSQPGTNQETQYF. CDR3 DNA sequence: TGTGCCAGCAGCCAACCAGGGACTAATCAAGAGACCCAGTACTTC.

The chain employs TRBV6-1 and TRBJ2-6; D remains unclear. The ends were cut back, 5 bases at V and 1 base at J, with 15 bases in the middle. Germline V gene data show CDR1 as MNHNS and CDR2 as SASEGT. The CDR3 is 17 amino acids. The CDR3 protein is CASSPPIATSGANVLTF. CDR3 coding DNA: TGTGCCAGCAGTCCGCCAATCGCGACATCTGGGGCCAACGTCCTGACTTTC.

Ten or more counts support this clonotype. J is TRBJ1-5 and V is TRBV18; D is perhaps TRBD1 (5 bases). Germline assignment: CDR1 KGHSH and CDR2 LQKENI. Trimming stripped 1 base from V and 7 bases from J, with 11 bases between. The CDR3 length is 14 residues. The CDR3 here is CASSPRGQGQPQHF. CDR3 nucleotide sequence: TGTGCCAGCTCACCACGGGGTCAGGGCCAGCCCCAGCATTTT.

This clonotype was recorded many times. This chain joins TRBV12-3 or TRBV12-4 and TRBJ1-1; D call uncertain. Deletions cut 3 bases from V and 5 bases from J, with 4 bases between. The CDR3 contains 11 residues. CDR3 nucleotides: TGTGCCAGCAGTTTTGGAACTGAAGCTTTCTTT. It translates to CASSFGTEAFF.

Concerning this clonotype itself: A much larger clone is a single base away; this may be a read error. The V gene is TRBV6-5, the J gene TRBJ1-2; D is unresolved. The germline gives CDR1 MNHEY, CDR2 SVGAGI. CDR3 length: 13 amino acids. The CDR3: CVSSYGLANGYTF. The DNA for the CDR3 is TGTGTCAGCAGTTATGGGCTTGCGAATGGCTACACCTTC.

The chain has TRBV20-1 and TRBJ2-4, with 8 bases fitting TRBD1. V trimming: 3 bases; J trimming: 7 bases; junction bases outside the gene matches: 2. Germline values: CDR1 DFQATT, CDR2 SNEGSKA (reference sequence). The CDR3 contains 12 residues. Written as DNA, the CDR3 is TGCAGTGCTAGGCGGACAGGGAACATTCAGTACTTC. Amino acids: CSARRTGNIQYF.

The chain combines TRBV12-5 with TRBJ2-5; D tentatively fits TRBD1 or TRBD2 (5 bases each). The germline CDR1 and CDR2 sequences are LGHNT and FRNRAP. Between the trimmed V and J ends, which lost 4 bases and 2 bases, there was a span of 11 bases. The CDR3 is 14 amino acids. The CDR3 reads CASGSRDVQETQYF. CDR3 coding DNA: TGTGCTAGTGGTTCCCGGGACGTTCAAGAGACCCAGTACTTC. Drawing the rest from reference TRBV12-5 and TRBJ2-5, the complete variable domain is DARVTQTPRHKVTEMGQEVTMRCQPILGHNTVFWYRQTMMQGLELLAYFRNRAPLDDSGMPKDRFSAEMPDATLATLKIQPSEPRDSAVYFCASGSRDVQETQYFGPGTRLLVL.